The 25 T cell receptor beta chains below all came from one sample that was sequenced in a study of cytomegalovirus exposure and HLA in healthy donors (dated by TCRdb to the late 2010s). Libraries were prepared through the immunoSEQ multiplex PCR assay. TCRdb mirrors the immuneACCESS table, restricted to in-frame sequences. Some clones are absent from its copies; in checked studies, under half trace to an unresolved V gene, and the reason for the others is unknown. The sample records 85,000 to 120,000 clones, approximately 94% of which are singletons. The ten most abundant clones make up 0.89% of the sample. Sequencing was performed on PBMCs. The receptors were sampled from a young woman in good health and CMV-seronegative.

The chain recombines TRBV11-3 with TRBJ2-7; 9 nucleotides align to TRBD1. J gave up 2 bases and V 0 bases, and 11 bases lay outside the gene matches. The CDR3 has 18 residues. The germline gives CDR1 SGHNT, CDR2 YENEEA. The CDR3 spells CASSLDQSGTGTTYEQYF. In DNA, the CDR3 is TGTGCCAGCAGCTTAGACCAATCCGGGACAGGGACTACCTACGAGCAGTACTTC.

The DNA for the CDR3 is TGTGCCAGCAGCCAGGACTACTCCTCCTACAATGAGCAGTTCTTC. Its protein is CASSQDYSSYNEQFF. The chain combines TRBV7-6 with TRBJ2-1, with D tentatively TRBD2 (6 bases). The ends were cut back, 5 bases at V and 0 bases at J, with 11 bases in the middle. The CDR3 extends over 15 amino acids. The V gene's germline CDR1 is SGHVS and CDR2 FNYEAQ.

CDR3 protein: CASNETPGTLYGYTF. The CDR3 nucleotides read TGTGCCAGCAACGAAACCCCCGGGACATTATATGGCTACACCTTC. The J gene is TRBJ1-2, the V gene TRBV11-2, with TRBD1 as a possible D gene (6 bases). The CDR3 covers 15 residues. V dropped 7 bases and J dropped 5 bases, with 20 bases sitting between them. The germline V gene encodes CDR1 SGHAT and CDR2 FQNNGV.

The CDR3 sequence is CASSLHSLNTEAFF. As DNA, the CDR3 is TGTGCCAGCAGTTTACACAGCCTGAACACTGAAGCTTTCTTT. V usage is TRBV27 and J usage is TRBJ1-1; no clear D. The CDR3 is made up of 14 amino acids. The germline V and J ends were trimmed by 2 bases and 0 bases, with 7 bases remaining between them. Germline CDR1 and CDR2: MNHEY and SMNVEV (reference sequence).

This chain connects TRBV2 to TRBJ1-2; 7 nucleotides match TRBD1. Germline values: CDR1 SNHLY, CDR2 FYNNEI. V trimming: 8 bases; J trimming: 7 bases; junction bases outside the gene matches: 7. The CDR3 contains 12 residues. CDR3: CASGLYRGGYTF. For the CDR3, the DNA is TGTGCCAGCGGACTTTACAGGGGTGGCTACACCTTC.

V gene TRBV27 combines with J gene TRBJ2-7, with 9 bases lining up with TRBD1. Trimming cost V 8 bases and J 3 bases; bases outside gene matches: 5. The V gene's germline CDR1 is MNHEY and CDR2 SMNVEV (reference sequence). This CDR3 spans 13 amino acids. In nucleotides, the CDR3 is TGTGCCAGCGGCCCGACAGGGGGCTACGAGCAGTACTTC. Its protein product is CASGPTGGYEQYF.

CDR3 amino acids: CASSEAVGPSMGTQYF. The CDR3 nucleotides are TGTGCCAGCAGTGAAGCGGTGGGCCCCTCGATGGGGACCCAGTACTTC. The chain uses TRBV6-1 and TRBJ2-5; D is unclear. Germline CDR1 is MNHNS and CDR2 is SASEGT. Deletions cut 0 bases from V and 7 bases from J, with 18 bases between. CDR3 size: 16 residues.

The CDR3 nucleotides read TGTGCCAGCAGTTATGGGACACTGAACACTGAAGCTTTCTTT. It yields the protein CASSYGTLNTEAFF. The chain has TRBV27 and TRBJ1-1; TRBD1 might be the D (6 bases). This CDR3 region has 14 residues. V gave up 4 bases and J gave up 0 bases, with 9 bases separating them. The germline V gene has CDR1 MNHEY and CDR2 SMNVEV (reference sequence).

The CDR3 region is CASSQDLAGGWSEQFF. DNA for the CDR3: TGCGCCAGCAGCCAAGACCTAGCGGGAGGCTGGAGTGAGCAGTTCTTC. The genes are TRBV4-1 and TRBJ2-1; 11 positions match TRBD2. Trimming took 0 bases from V and 9 from J; bases not matched to a gene: 7. The CDR3 loop spans 16 amino acids. Germline-derived CDR1 and CDR2 are MGHRA and YSYEKL.

This clone came up once. The chain joins TRBV7-8 to TRBJ2-7; 10 positions agree with TRBD1. CDR3 length equals 14 residues. After removal of 6 bases from V and 2 bases from J, the junction contained 4 bases not matched to a gene. Germline CDR1 SGHVS, CDR2 FQNEAQ. The CDR3 nucleotides read TGTGCCAGCAGGCGGGACAGGGGCACCTACGAGCAGTACTTC. The encoded protein is CASRRDRGTYEQYF.

This chain links TRBV6-5 with TRBJ1-1; 9 positions match TRBD1. Germline CDR1 MNHEY, CDR2 SVGAGI. V dropped 6 bases and J dropped 3; count of bases not matched to a gene: 5. The CDR3 is 14 residues long. In DNA, the CDR3 is TGTGCCAGCAGCCCCGGACAGGGGTACACTGAAGCTTTCTTT. Its protein is CASSPGQGYTEAFF.

The chain is built from TRBV5-1 and TRBJ1-1, with 12 positions matching TRBD1. The length of the CDR3 is 17 residues. The J segment lost 4 bases and the V segment lost 3 bases, leaving 10 bases of the junction unmatched. Germline V gives CDR1 SGHRS, CDR2 YFSETQ. The CDR3 protein is CASSYEAGTGGLTEAFF. As DNA, the CDR3 is TGCGCCAGCAGCTATGAAGCCGGGACAGGGGGCCTCACTGAAGCTTTCTTT.

Comments on this clone: The junction departs from germline at one end; a sequencing error may be responsible. The V call is TRBV7-7, the J call TRBJ1-4; D gene unclear. The CDR3 runs 15 residues. The germline V gene has CDR1 SSHAT and CDR2 FNYEAQ (reference sequence). CDR3 in amino acids: CASSALSGQNEKLFF. The CDR3 bases are TGTGCTAGCAGCGCTCTATCTGGGCAGAATGAAAAACTGTTTTTT.

CDR3 in amino acids: CASRPRGYNEQFF. The CDR3 bases are TGTGCCAGCCGTCCCAGGGGGTACAATGAGCAGTTCTTC. The rearrangement joins TRBV6-6 to TRBJ2-1; 7 bases map to TRBD1. The CDR3 extends over 13 amino acids. Germline V CDR1 and CDR2: MNHNY, SVGAGI (reference sequence). The junction had 5 bases not matched to a gene; V was cut back by 8 bases and J by 4 bases.

The chain links TRBV11-3 to TRBJ2-7; D is unclear. The germline V gene has CDR1 SGHNT and CDR2 YENEEA. V lost 3 bases and J lost 2, with 11 bases in between. CDR3 length: 14 residues. CDR3 sequence (DNA): TGTGCCAGCAGCTTTTCTCAGCGAACCTACGAGCAGTACTTC. Its translation is CASSFSQRTYEQYF.

The V gene is TRBV30, the J gene TRBJ2-5; no clear D. From germline, CDR1 is GTSNPN and CDR2 SVGIG (reference sequence). The CDR3 has 12 amino acids. The V end lost 6 bases, the J end lost 4 bases, and 12 bases lay between the germline ends. The CDR3 DNA sequence: TGTGCCTGTAATGTCGGTATAGAGACCCAGTACTTC. Translation: CACNVGIETQYF. The whole variable domain, filled in from reference TRBV30 and TRBJ2-5, reads SQTIHQWPATLVQPVGSPLSLECTVEGTSNPNLYWYRQAAGRGLQLLFYSVGIGQISSEVPQNLSASRPQDRQFILSSKKLLLSDSGFYLCACNVGIETQYFGPGTRLLVL.

The chain is built from TRBV27 and TRBJ2-7; 9 nucleotides line up with TRBD1. Trimming at V came to 6 bases and at J to 4 bases, leaving 10 bases not matched to a gene. Germline V gene data show CDR1 as MNHEY and CDR2 as SMNVEV (reference sequence). The CDR3 sequence is 15 residues long. CDR3 coding DNA: TGTGCCAGCAGGGAGGGGACAGGGTACTTTTACGAGCAGTACTTC. Its protein is CASREGTGYFYEQYF.

This clone showed up just once. The rearrangement joins TRBV5-5 to TRBJ1-2; 10 bases align to TRBD1. The ends lost 0 bases at V and 4 bases at J; junction bases unmatched: 0. The CDR3 spans 14 residues. Germline-derived CDR1 and CDR2 are SGHKS and YYEKEE (reference sequence). DNA of the CDR3: TGTGCCAGCAGCTTGGGGACAGGGGGCTATGGCTACACCTTC. This translates into CASSLGTGGYGYTF. The full variable domain, rest sourced from reference TRBV5-5 and TRBJ1-2, is DAGVTQSPTHLIKTRGQQVTLRCSPISGHKSVSWYQQVLGQGPQFIFQYYEKEERGRGNFPDRFSARQFPNYSSELNVNALLLGDSALYLCASSLGTGGYGYTFGSGTRLTVV.

The V and J genes are TRBV7-6 and TRBJ2-2; weak D call: TRBD2 (6 bases). Per the germline V gene, CDR1 is SGHVS and CDR2 is FNYEAQ. V dropped 0 bases and J dropped 1 base, with 9 bases sitting between them. This CDR3 has 16 amino acids. The DNA for the CDR3 is TGTGCCAGCAGCTTAGCGGTAGCGGTGAACACCGGGGAGCTGTTTTTT. It is translated as CASSLAVAVNTGELFF.

The rearrangement joins TRBV5-1 to TRBJ2-7, with D perhaps TRBD2 (6 bases). Germline CDR1 and CDR2: SGHRS and YFSETQ. The CDR3 has 15 residues. Trimming removed 0 bases at V and 7 bases at J, with 17 bases between. The CDR3, as DNA: TGCGCCAGCAGCTTGGGAGCGGGCGTCCCTTGGGAGCAGTACTTC. This gives the protein CASSLGAGVPWEQYF.

The gene calls are TRBV30 and TRBJ2-3; 7 bases are shared with TRBD1. The CDR3 totals 17 residues. Germline V CDR1 and CDR2: GTSNPN, SVGIG (reference sequence). V was clipped by 5 bases and J by 2 bases; unmatched bases: 16. CDR3 residues: CAWADRADRDLTDTQYF. The CDR3, as DNA: TGTGCCTGGGCCGATAGAGCCGACAGGGACCTCACAGATACGCAGTATTTT.

The rearrangement joins TRBV27 to TRBJ1-2; no reliable D call. The CDR3 runs 14 residues. CDR1 and CDR2 from the germline V gene are MNHEY and SMNVEV (reference sequence). The V and J ends lost 6 bases and 7 bases respectively, with 18 bases between them. CDR3 amino acids: CASRDAGLMVGYTF. CDR3 in DNA: TGTGCCAGCAGGGACGCGGGGTTGATGGTTGGCTACACCTTC.

V and J are TRBV5-4 and TRBJ1-2; the D gene is possibly TRBD1 (5 bases). Per the germline V gene, CDR1 is SGHNT and CDR2 is YYREEE (reference sequence). The CDR3 is 15 residues long. Trimming pared 3 bases from V and 0 bases from J, leaving 12 bases between. The CDR3 DNA follows: TGTGCCAGCAGCTCGTCGGGGGGAGCTAACTATGGCTACACCTTC. Encoded protein: CASSSSGGANYGYTF. Filled out from reference TRBV5-4 and TRBJ1-2, the complete variable domain reads ETGVTQSPTHLIKTRGQQVTLRCSSQSGHNTVSWYQQALGQGPQFIFQYYREEENGRGNFPPRFSGLQFPNYSSELNVNALELDDSALYLCASSSSGGANYGYTFGSGTRLTVV.

This sequence joins TRBV9 and TRBJ1-2, with D unclear. With 3 bases removed from V and 8 bases from J, the gap between germline ends came to 5 bases. This CDR3 contains 10 residues. Germline V gene data show CDR1 as SGDLS and CDR2 as YYNGEE. The CDR3 DNA sequence: TGTGCCAGCAGCGGTAGAGGCTACACCTTC. The encoded protein is CASSGRGYTF.

The chain combines TRBV5-1 with TRBJ1-5; tentatively, D is TRBD1 (5 bases). Germline CDR1 SGHRS, CDR2 YFSETQ. CDR3 length equals 14 residues. V was shortened by 4 bases and J by 3 bases, with 11 bases between the two germline ends. The CDR3 nucleotides are TGCGCCAGCAGCCTAGACAGTCCCAATCAGCCCCAGCATTTT. Translating gives CASSLDSPNQPQHF.